This T cell receptor (beta chain) was retrieved from a study of CD8 T cells in ankylosing spondylitis. The CDR3 extends over 11 amino acids. Trimming removed 6 bases from V and 4 bases from J, with 9 bases in between. In germline, CDR1 is DFQATT, CDR2 SNEGSKA (reference sequence). Each CDR3 protein gets one entry after TCRdb re-called the 5' RACE reads with MiXCR. The sample lists approximately 300,000 distinct CDR3 sequences; around 21% were seen once. The chain links TRBV20-1 to TRBJ1-1; a possible D gene is TRBD1 (5 bases). This sequence was found in a female donor with ankylosing spondylitis or in good health (not recorded which). Sequencing was performed on blood, either unsorted or a sorted T cell fraction (not recorded which). The CDR3 DNA reads as TGCAGTGCAGGGGTGGCCACTGAAGCTTTCTTT. This gives the protein CSAGVATEAFF.